These T cell receptor beta chains were read from a single sample in a study of CD8+CD57+ T cells in acquired aplastic anemia. TCRdb independently ran MiXCR on the reads; one entry per CDR3 protein. The table has around 170,000 distinct CDR3 sequences, about 64% seen once. The sequencing sample was made of sorted CD4+, CD8+, or CD8+CD57+ T cells (not recorded which) from PBMCs. The receptors come from a human donor in good health. Each CDR3 is given with its conserved first and last residue. Fields, in order: clone size, J gene, D gene, V gene, CDR3 DNA, CDR3 protein. A D gene is named only where the DNA matches it firmly. Clone sizes are given selectively: once, few, many, or a class where the clone is expanded.

>many|TRBJ2-2|NA|TRBV7-9
TGTGCCAGCAGCTTAGGGACGGTGAACACCGGGGAGCTGTTTTTT
CASSLGTVNTGELFF
>NA|TRBJ1-3|TRBD1|TRBV14
TGTGCCAGCAGCCAAGAATGGACAGGGGGAAACACCATATATTTT
CASSQEWTGGNTIYF
>NA|TRBJ1-1|TRBD1|TRBV7-2
TGTGCCAGCAGCAGGACAGGGTTGATCACTGAAGCTTTCTTT
CASSRTGLITEAFF
>NA|TRBJ1-6|NA|TRBV7-2
TGTGCCAGCAGCTTAGACATCCAGAAAAATTCACCCCTCCACTTT
CASSLDIQKNSPLHF
>NA|TRBJ2-7|NA|TRBV7-8
TGTGCCAGCAGCATAAGGGGGGAGGGTCGCGAGCAGTACTTC
CASSIRGEGREQYF
>NA|TRBJ2-2|NA|TRBV6-5
TGTGCCAGCAACTCCGGGACACTAGACACCGGGGAGCTGTTTTTT
CASNSGTLDTGELFF
>NA|TRBJ1-2|NA|TRBV15
TGTGCCACCAGCAGAGGGGGAGGGGCCCCCAACTATGGCTACACCTTC
CATSRGGGAPNYGYTF
>NA|TRBJ2-1|TRBD2|TRBV20-1
TGCAGTGCTAGCAGGACTAGCGCCCACAATGAGCAGTTCTTC
CSASRTSAHNEQFF
>NA|TRBJ1-1|NA|TRBV24-1
TGTGCCACCAGTGGAAATACAGGGCTGAACACTGAAGCTTTCTTT
CATSGNTGLNTEAFF
>NA|TRBJ1-6|TRBD1|TRBV20-1
TGCAGTGCAACACTCCCCGACAGGGGGGATAATTCACCCCCCCACTTT
CSATLPDRGDNSPPHF
>NA|TRBJ2-7|NA|TRBV7-6
TGTGCCAGCAGTGGGGCTCGGAAGTTCTTC
CASSGARKFF
>NA|TRBJ2-1|NA|TRBV15
TGTGCCACCAGCAGCTCGCGGGTAACACACAATGAGCAGTTCTTC
CATSSSRVTHNEQFF
>NA|TRBJ2-6|NA|TRBV2
TGTGCCAGCAGTTACAGATCTGGGGCCAACGTCCTGACTTTC
CASSYRSGANVLTF
>few|TRBJ2-7|NA|TRBV20-1
TGCAGTGCCAACCACGGCGAAACATCCTACGAGCAGTACTTC
CSANHGETSYEQYF
>NA|TRBJ1-6|NA|TRBV9
TGCGCCAGCAGCCCGCAGGACACGGGGTCCCCCCTCCACTTT
CASSPQDTGSPLHF
>NA|TRBJ2-5|NA|TRBV7-6
TGTGCCAGCAGCTTAGCCGCTAGGACGGCGGGGAGGAAAGAGACCCAGTACTTC
CASSLAARTAGRKETQYF
>NA|TRBJ2-2|TRBD2|TRBV7-8
TGTGCCAGCAGCTTATATGCCCGACTAGCTAACGGGGAGCTGTTTTTT
CASSLYARLANGELFF
>NA|TRBJ2-6|NA|TRBV19
TGTGCCAGTAGTAGGCTCTCTGGGGCCAACGTCCTGACTTTC
CASSRLSGANVLTF
>many|TRBJ1-1|NA|TRBV10-3
TGTGCCATCAGTGAGTCTAGGGGGACGGACACTGAAGCTTTCTTT
CAISESRGTDTEAFF
>NA|TRBJ2-4|NA|TRBV6-1
TGTGCCAGCAGTGAACTGGAGGTAGTCAAAAACATTCAGTACTTC
CASSELEVVKNIQYF
>NA|TRBJ2-7|NA|TRBV20-1
TGCAGTGCGAGGGGGGAACGGCGGGACCTCTACGAGCAGTACTTC
CSARGERRDLYEQYF
>NA|TRBJ2-7|TRBD1|TRBV2
TGTGCCTGGGACAGGGGAAGAGGCGAGCAGTACTTC
CAWDRGRGEQYF
>NA|TRBJ2-1|NA|TRBV7-9
TGTGCCAGCAGCCCCTTGGGTTATTGGTCCTACAATGAGCAGTTCTTC
CASSPLGYWSYNEQFF
>NA|TRBJ2-5|TRBD1|TRBV7-8
TGTGCCAGCAGCTTAGAGGGACAGGGGGAGACCCAGTACTTC
CASSLEGQGETQYF
>NA|TRBJ1-2|TRBD1|TRBV29-1
TGCAGCGTTGGACAGGGGGCTACTGGCTACACCTTC
CSVGQGATGYTF
>many|TRBJ1-1|NA|TRBV28
TGTGCCAGCAGGCCTGACAGGAATGAAGCTTTCTTT
CASRPDRNEAFF
>NA|TRBJ2-7|TRBD2|TRBV5-6
TGTGCCAGCAGCTCTTTACCGGGACTAGCCTCCTACGAGCAGTACTTC
CASSSLPGLASYEQYF
>few|TRBJ2-7|NA|TRBV7-2
TGTGCCAGCAGCTCGGGCGACGAGCAGTACTTC
CASSSGDEQYF
>NA|TRBJ2-1|TRBD1|TRBV9
TGTGCCAGCAGCAGCCGGGACAGGGTCACCAATGAGCAGTTCTTC
CASSSRDRVTNEQFF
>NA|TRBJ2-7|NA|TRBV7-2
TGTGCCAGCAGCCCCACCCGGGCCAGCGTAGAGTACGAGCAGTACTTC
CASSPTRASVEYEQYF
>many|TRBJ2-7|NA|TRBV19
TGTGCCAGTAGCGGGGACGGGTCAGGCGAGCAGTACTTC
CASSGDGSGEQYF
>once|TRBJ2-5|TRBD1|TRBV19
TGTGCCAGTAGCCAGACAGGGTTAGTCGAGACCCAGTACTTC
CASSQTGLVETQYF
>NA|TRBJ2-7|NA|TRBV7-3
TGTGCCAGCAGCTTAACGCCGAACCCCCAATACGAGCAGTACTTC
CASSLTPNPQYEQYF
>NA|TRBJ1-1|NA|TRBV7-9
TGTGCCAGCACCCTAGGGGGGCAAATGAACACTGAAGCTTTCTTT
CASTLGGQMNTEAFF
>many|TRBJ2-7|TRBD1|TRBV7-9
TGTGCCAGCAGCTTAGCGGACAGGGGGTACGAGCAGTACTTC
CASSLADRGYEQYF
>many|TRBJ1-1|NA|TRBV3-1
TGTGCCAGCAGCCAGGGGCCCGGCACTGAAGCTTTCTTT
CASSQGPGTEAFF
>few|TRBJ1-2|NA|TRBV6-1
TGTGCCAGCAGTTACCACAGCTCAGGGGCTAACTATGGCTACACCTTC
CASSYHSSGANYGYTF
>NA|TRBJ1-1|TRBD1|TRBV24-1
TGTGCCACCAGTGATCGGGACAGGGGGGCTGAAGCTTTCTTT
CATSDRDRGAEAFF
>NA|TRBJ2-3|TRBD2|TRBV12-3/TRBV12-4
TGTGCCAGCAGCCCTCTCCCGGGACTAGCGGCACACGCAGATACGCAGTATTTT
CASSPLPGLAAHADTQYF
>NA|TRBJ2-1|NA|TRBV7-2
TGTGCCAGCAGCCCCCGGCGGGTGGGTGAGCAGTTCTTC
CASSPRRVGEQFF
>many|TRBJ2-5|NA|TRBV10-2
TGCGCCAGCAGTGCGGGCTGGGGCGGAGAGACCCAGTACTTC
CASSAGWGGETQYF
>NA|TRBJ2-7|NA|TRBV20-1
TGCAGTGCTAGAGGGGACGGCGGCGACGAGCAGTACTTC
CSARGDGGDEQYF
>NA|TRBJ1-1|NA|TRBV24-1
TGTGCCACCAGTGATTACATGAACACTGAAGCTTTCTTT
CATSDYMNTEAFF
>few|TRBJ1-1|NA|TRBV5-1
TGTGCCAGCAGCTTGGCTGGAATGAACACTGAAGCTTTCTTT
CASSLAGMNTEAFF
>NA|TRBJ2-1|TRBD2|TRBV20-1
TGCAGTGCTAGACAGCAGCGGGGGGGCATCCTATACAATGAGCAGTTCTTC
CSARQQRGGILYNEQFF
>NA|TRBJ1-1|NA|TRBV20-1
TGCAGTGCCAGCAGGACCCCGGCAGGGGAAAACACTGAAGCTTTCTTT
CSASRTPAGENTEAFF
>many|TRBJ2-7|NA|TRBV7-9
TGTGCCAGCAGCTCCGGGCCGCCAGACAGGAACTTC
CASSSGPPDRNF
>NA|TRBJ1-4|NA|TRBV25-1
TGTGCCAGCAGCCTTGAAGGGACGGAAAATGAAAAACTGTTTTTT
CASSLEGTENEKLFF
>NA|TRBJ2-7|NA|TRBV10-2
TGCGCCACCCTTTCCCGGACTGCGAACTACGAGCAGTACTTC
CATLSRTANYEQYF
>NA|TRBJ1-2|NA|TRBV5-4
TGTGCCAGCAGTTCGCAGGGGAGGTATGGCTACACCTTC
CASSSQGRYGYTF
>NA|TRBJ2-3|TRBD2|TRBV10-3
TGTGCCATCAGTCCGGGACTAGCGGGATTTAGCACAGATACGCAGTATTTT
CAISPGLAGFSTDTQYF
>many|TRBJ2-1|TRBD2|TRBV12-3/TRBV12-4
TGTGCCAGCACTAGCGGGCTCAATGAGCAGTTCTTC
CASTSGLNEQFF
>NA|TRBJ1-2|NA|TRBV19
TGTGCCAGTAGCGCTCAGGGGTTTGATGGCTACACCTTC
CASSAQGFDGYTF
>NA|TRBJ1-2|TRBD1|TRBV7-3
TGTGCCAGCAGCCCGTACCCGAGACAGGGCGTGCGCTACACCTTC
CASSPYPRQGVRYTF
>many|TRBJ2-1|TRBD2|TRBV4-1
TGCGCCAGCAGCCAAGATGGGCTAGCGGGAGCCTACAATGAGCAGTTCTTC
CASSQDGLAGAYNEQFF
>once|TRBJ1-2|NA|TRBV2
TGTGCCAGTACAGCCTCTAACTATGGCTACACCTTC
CASTASNYGYTF